This TCR beta chain stems from a study of blood T cell repertoires in COVID-19. Only one count was recorded for this clone. The same CDR3 arises from other DNA sequences in this sample as well. Profiling relied on immunoSEQ multiplex PCR, and the TCRdb table lists in-frame clones only, not all of them. The sample contains approximately 280,000 clones, over 75% of which appear only once. The CDR3 loop spans 13 amino acids. Germline CDR1 LGHDT, CDR2 YNNKEL (reference sequence). Trimming stripped 2 bases from V and 4 bases from J, with 8 bases between. Source material: peripheral blood. The sequence came from a woman aged 70-85 years with acute or convalescent COVID-19. V and J are TRBV3-1 (or the pseudogene TRBV3-2) and TRBJ1-1; weak D call: TRBD1 (6 bases). CDR3 sequence reads: CASSQIGGTEAFF. CDR3 coding DNA: TGTGCCAGCAGCCAAATAGGGGGCACTGAAGCTTTCTTT.